This entry lists 8 T cell receptor beta chains sequenced from one sample in a study of cytomegalovirus exposure and HLA in healthy donors. The PCR was carried out with 60 Vbeta primers and 13 Jbeta primers. Assay: immunoSEQ multiplex PCR; the TCRdb copy retains only in-frame clones and omits some. The sample lists approximately 130,000 clones, more than 80% occurring once. Sample: PBMCs. Receptor source: a woman in her thirties in good health and CMV-seropositive.

The rearrangement links TRBV11-1 to TRBJ1-1; 7 bases agree with TRBD1. CDR1 is SGHAT and CDR2 is FQDESV in the germline V gene (reference sequence). Trimming took 6 bases from V and 6 from J; bases not matched to a gene: 7. The CDR3 has 13 residues. CDR3 sequence reads: CASSWGQYSEAFF. As DNA, the CDR3 is TGTGCCAGCAGTTGGGGACAGTACTCTGAAGCTTTCTTT. The variable domain in full, completed from reference TRBV11-1 and TRBJ1-1, reads EAEVAQSPRYKITEKSQAVAFWCDPISGHATLYWYRQILGQGPELLVQFQDESVVDDSQLPKDRFSAERLKGVDSTLKIQPAELGDSAMYLCASSWGQYSEAFFGQGTRLTVV.

This chain joins TRBV6-5 and TRBJ2-7; 11 bases are a match to TRBD2. V was pared by 0 bases and J by 5 bases, with 6 bases of the junction left unmatched. The CDR3 sequence is 16 residues long. Germline values: CDR1 MNHEY, CDR2 SVGAGI. The CDR3 is CASSYSTLAGGHEQYF. In DNA form, the CDR3 reads TGTGCCAGCAGTTACTCGACCCTAGCGGGAGGCCACGAGCAGTACTTC.

The gene calls are TRBV2 and TRBJ1-4; 11 bases map to TRBD1. Trimming cost V 7 bases and J 1 base; bases outside gene matches: 5. Germline values: CDR1 SNHLY, CDR2 FYNNEI. CDR3 length: 16 amino acids. The DNA for the CDR3 is TGTGCCAGCACCCCGGACAGGGGGCAAACTAATGAAAAACTGTTTTTT. It is translated as CASTPDRGQTNEKLFF. Complete variable domain (other parts from reference TRBV2 and TRBJ1-4): EPEVTQTPSHQVTQMGQEVILRCVPISNHLYFYWYRQILGQKVEFLVSFYNNEISEKSEIFDDQFSVERPDGSNFTLKIRSTKLEDSAMYFCASTPDRGQTNEKLFFGSGTQLSVL.

A word on this clone: Other DNA sequences of this sample code for an identical CDR3. This sequence joins TRBV18 and TRBJ2-7; no clear D gene. CDR3 length equals 13 residues. The germline gives CDR1 KGHSH, CDR2 LQKENI. V lost 3 bases, J lost 0 bases, and 6 bases lay in between. In DNA, the CDR3 is TGTGCCAGCTCACCCCCCTCCTCCTACGAGCAGTACTTC. Amino acid sequence: CASSPPSSYEQYF. The whole variable domain, filled in from reference TRBV18 and TRBJ2-7, reads NAGVMQNPRHLVRRRGQEARLRCSPMKGHSHVYWYRQLPEEGLKFMVYLQKENIIDESGMPKERFSAEFPKEGPSILRIQQVVRGDSAAYFCASSPPSSYEQYFGPGTRLTVT.

The CDR3 DNA reads as TGTGCCAGCTCACCGGGACAGGGGGTTTTCTACGAGCAGTACTTC. This encodes CASSPGQGVFYEQYF. V and J are TRBV18 and TRBJ2-7; TRBD1 agrees at 11 bases. The V gene's germline CDR1 is KGHSH and CDR2 LQKENI. The CDR3 runs 15 residues. V lost 3 bases to trimming and J lost 3 bases; unmatched junction nucleotides: 4.

The rearrangement links TRBV19 to TRBJ2-1; 15 bases map to TRBD2. V lost 3 bases and J lost 9; bases outside the gene matches: 6. This CDR3 has 16 residues. In germline, CDR1 is LNHDA, CDR2 SQIVND (reference sequence). For the CDR3, the DNA is TGTGCCAGTAGTATCTATCTGGGACTAGCGGGAGGTGAGCAGTTCTTC. Protein sequence: CASSIYLGLAGGEQFF. Full variable domain (outside the CDR3, taken from reference TRBV19 and TRBJ2-1): DGGITQSPKYLFRKEGQNVTLSCEQNLNHDAMYWYRQDPGQGLRLIYYSQIVNDFQKGDIAEGYSVSREKKESFPLTVTSAQKNPTAFYLCASSIYLGLAGGEQFFGPGTRLTVL.

V is TRBV4-2 and J is TRBJ2-3; 8 bases align to TRBD2. Germline V gene data show CDR1 as LGHNA and CDR2 as YNFKEQ. CDR3 length: 16 residues. Trimming removed 1 base from V and 1 base from J; junction bases left unmatched: 4. In DNA, the CDR3 is TGTGCCAGCAGCCAAGTCGCCGGGGGGGGCACAGATACGCAGTATTTT. Residues: CASSQVAGGGTDTQYF.

The chain has TRBV15 and TRBJ1-6; the match to TRBD1 covers 7 bases. CDR1 and CDR2 (germline): LNHNV, YYDKDF (reference sequence). There are 13 residues in the CDR3. J gave up 7 bases and V 9 bases, and 6 bases lay outside the gene matches. DNA of the CDR3: TGTGCCACTGGACAGGACGAGAATTCACCCCTCCACTTT. This sequence encodes CATGQDENSPLHF. Based on the CDR3 plus reference TRBV15 and TRBJ1-6, the full variable domain is DAMVIQNPRYQVTQFGKPVTLSCSQTLNHNVMYWYQQKSSQAPKLLFHYYDKDFNNEADTPDNFQSRRPNTSFCFLDIRSPGLGDTAMYLCATGQDENSPLHFGNGTRLTVT.